Described below is a single T cell receptor beta chain sequence and its context. Its cognate antigen has yet to be identified. One base away there is no much larger clone; base qualities are not given. CDR1 and CDR2, looked up from the germline V gene, are MDHEN and SYDVKM. V gives up 5 bases and J gives up 0 bases, and the segment between their germline ends measures 20 bases. The CDR3 covers 18 residues, taking in both the cysteine and the phenylalanine. This entry keeps only the CDR3 DNA: 54 bases, framed from base 1. The immunoSEQ Assay, a bias-controlled multiplex PCR, was used to amplify TCRbeta CDR3 regions from genomic DNA. The original pipeline was this. The number of nucleated cells in each sample was estimated from the amplification of reference gene primers within the assay. To quantify the absolute abundance of each unique TCRbeta CDR3 rearrangement, sequence reads were collapsed and filtered. For each sample, productive Simpson clonality was calculated as the square root of Simpson's diversity index across productive rearrangements. TCRdb took this table from immuneACCESS and kept in-frame rearrangements with V and J called. Such tables lack part of the clones; where checked against another copy, unresolved V genes explain under half of the gap, and the rest is unexplained. Clonal size and the V and J genes are those of that table, whereas D and trimming came from the DNA. This sample comprises about 160,000 clones, 75% to 90% of them detected only once. Approximately 3.3% of the sample belongs to the ten largest clones.

This record belongs to a study of blood T cell repertoires in COVID-19 (dated by TCRdb to 2019 to 2021). Background for the entire study: Collaborator samples came from the United States, Italy and Spain and covered acute and convalescent phases of COVID-19. The prospective study material was composed of cDNA or gDNA derived from T cells, B-cell-depleted T cells, or PBMCs. Subjects who had been exposed to COVID-19, were actively infected with it, or had recovered from it provided the deeply sampled blood TCRbeta repertoires that made up the dataset. The repertoires were made available in a free public database intended to serve as a resource for research on the immune response to SARS-CoV-2. Samples were obtained from the ongoing ImmuneRACE study (first 160 participants) and from 1,254 subjects provided by 6 global collaborators. Sample metadata almost always included a de-identified subject ID, COVID-19 status, age in years and sex. Where available, HLA class I and class II types were taken from metadata supplied by the sample provider and were not determined by assay-based typing. Broad study findings and their caveats: Clinical and demographic metadata were provided uncurated, with the amount varying by source and participant.

The collaborating institutions used their own protocols to collect whole blood in K2EDTA tubes. Collaborator samples were shipped for TCRbeta analysis as frozen whole blood, isolated PBMCs, or DNA extracted from either sample type. Sequencing used peripheral blood. Recombination connected TRBV28 to TRBJ1-3, with a tentative D gene TRBD1 over 6 matching bases. The TCR originated in a human donor with acute or convalescent COVID-19. The donor label of this sample is uncertain. The CDR3 protein: CASSRAGAQQGSGNTIYF. The nucleotide sequence is TGTGCCAGCAGTAGGGCAGGGGCCCAACAAGGCTCTGGAAACACCATATATTTT.